This TCR beta chain was identified during a study of blood T cell repertoires in COVID-19. A few counts support this clone. This CDR3 spans 12 amino acids. Germline V gene sequence: CDR1 SNHLY, CDR2 FYNNEI. Deletions cut 10 bases from V and 1 base from J, with 7 bases between. Assay used: immunoSEQ multiplex PCR; TCRdb lists only in-frame clones, some missing. The repertoire consists of about 120,000 clones, with over 60% occurring once and the leading ten covering 7.9%. This sequence was found in a human donor in a cohort sampled during active COVID-19. Sample: peripheral blood. This chain uses TRBV2 with TRBJ2-2, with D unresolved. DNA of the CDR3: TGTGCCACCGCTAAGAACACCGGGGAGCTGTTTTTT. Translating gives CATAKNTGELFF.